This T cell receptor (beta chain) originates from a study of cytomegalovirus exposure and HLA in healthy donors. Study in general: An early data release held some 89 million unique TCRs from HLA-typed donors. Among about 380 genotyped donors, about 80% fell in the Caucasian-associated ancestry cluster.

PCR was performed using 60 Vbeta and 13 Jbeta primers. Produced via immunoSEQ multiplex PCR; TCRdb's table is partial and in-frame only. Found here are fewer than 85,000 clones, 78% of them singletons; the top ten hold 5.9%. A word on this clone: The junction differs from germline at one of its ends, possibly a read error.

Germline V gene sequence: CDR1 MDHEN, CDR2 SYDVKM. The CDR3 spans 12 residues. V is TRBV28 and J is TRBJ1-1; D gene unclear. The sequencing sample was made of PBMCs. This receptor was taken from a young man in good health and CMV-seropositive. The DNA of the CDR3 is TGTGCCAGCAGCCTCACCGGTGTCTCGATTAAGTTT. It is translated as CASSLTGVSIKF.